The 26 T cell receptor beta chains given below trace back to one sample, sequenced in a study of CD8 T cells in Susac syndrome. Random hexamers were used to reverse transcribe the RNA input (about 0.45 to 1 ug). TCRdb re-derived calls from the immunoSEQ multiplex PCR reads in MiXCR, one entry per CDR3 protein. The sample lists 180,000 or so distinct CDR3 sequences; about 93% were seen once. Sequencing input: CD4+ T cells from PBMCs. The receptor set was obtained from a human donor in good health.

The chain links TRBV9 to TRBJ2-1, with D unclear. CDR1 and CDR2 (germline): SGDLS, YYNGEE. With 0 bases removed from V and 0 bases from J, the gap between germline ends came to 4 bases. The CDR3 has 14 residues. The CDR3 is CASSVGSSYNEQFF. Written as DNA, the CDR3 is TGTGCCAGCAGCGTAGGTTCCTCCTACAATGAGCAGTTCTTC.

The J gene is TRBJ2-1, the V gene TRBV20-1, with D perhaps TRBD1 (6 bases). The CDR3 is 14 amino acids. V shed 5 bases and J shed 0 bases, with 11 bases lying between them. Germline V gene lookup returns CDR1 DFQATT and CDR2 SNEGSKA (reference sequence). The CDR3 region has the DNA TGCAGTGCTCTGAGGGGGTCCTCCTACAATGAGCAGTTCTTC. Its protein product is CSALRGSSYNEQFF.

The chain uses TRBV20-1 and TRBJ2-7; maybe TRBD1 (6 bases). CDR3 length: 13 amino acids. With 5 bases removed from V and 3 bases from J, the gap between germline ends came to 14 bases. Germline V gene data show CDR1 as DFQATT and CDR2 as SNEGSKA (reference sequence). The CDR3 DNA follows: TGCAGTGCTGGGGGCACAGGGTACTACGAGCAGTACTTC. It specifies CSAGGTGYYEQYF.

V usage is TRBV7-9 and J usage is TRBJ1-2; D uncertain. Trimming took 5 bases from V and 1 from J, leaving 20 bases between them. The germline gives CDR1 SEHNR, CDR2 FQNEAQ (reference sequence). CDR3 size: 17 residues. The CDR3 bases are TGTGCCAGCAGCCCACCGGAGTGGGGTGACTTTAACTATGGCTACACCTTC. Translation gives CASSPPEWGDFNYGYTF.

CDR3 DNA sequence: TGTGCCAGCAGCCCCCTGGGGGGGAGACAAGAGACCCAGTACTTC. It encodes CASSPLGGRQETQYF. The chain joins TRBV7-2 to TRBJ2-5; 7 nucleotides match TRBD2. The CDR3 extends over 15 amino acids. Per the germline V gene, CDR1 is SGHTA and CDR2 is FQGNSA. J gave up 2 bases and V 5 bases, and 8 bases lay outside the gene matches.

The rearrangement joins TRBV15 to TRBJ1-5; D gene unclear. The CDR3 extends over 16 amino acids. V lost 0 bases and J lost 4, with 13 bases in between. Germline CDR1 is LNHNV and CDR2 is YYDKDF (reference sequence). The CDR3 is CATSRDSVSWNQPQHF. The CDR3 bases are TGTGCCACCAGCAGAGATTCAGTCAGCTGGAATCAGCCCCAGCATTTT.

In DNA form, the CDR3 reads TGTGCCAGCAGCCTCTCGGGGTTCTCCTACGAGCAGTACTTC. Translating gives CASSLSGFSYEQYF. The V gene is TRBV11-1, the J gene TRBJ2-7; D might be TRBD2 (5 bases). Trimming took off 5 bases at V and 0 bases at J, with 11 bases between the two ends. This CDR3 is built from 14 residues. The germline V gene encodes CDR1 SGHAT and CDR2 FQDESV (reference sequence).

This rearrangement joins TRBV6-1 to TRBJ1-5; a weak D match, TRBD1 (5 bases). This CDR3 has 14 amino acids. CDR1 is MNHNS, CDR2 SASEGT, per germline. V was cut by 6 bases and J by 9 bases, with 18 bases left in between. This CDR3 is CASRRDSVVGPQHF. The DNA for the CDR3 is TGTGCCAGCAGGAGAGACAGCGTCGTCGGGCCCCAGCATTTT.

The chain couples TRBV5-6 to TRBJ2-6; D call uncertain. V lost 3 bases, J lost 3 bases, and 13 bases lay in between. The CDR3 sequence is 16 residues long. Looked up from germline, CDR1 is SGHDT and CDR2 is YYEEEE. CDR3 DNA: TGTGCCAGCAGCTGGGCTCTAGTCGGTGGGGCCAACGTCCTGACTTTC. Its translation: CASSWALVGGANVLTF.

This clonotype was seen once. The chain employs TRBV28 and TRBJ2-5, with D perhaps matching TRBD2 (5 bases). The CDR3 has 14 amino acids. The V gene's germline CDR1 is MDHEN and CDR2 SYDVKM. V gave up 7 bases and J gave up 1 base, with 13 bases separating them. DNA of the CDR3: TGTGCCAGCACCGGACTCGCCATCCAAGAGACCCAGTACTTC. This translates into CASTGLAIQETQYF. Based on the CDR3 plus reference TRBV28 and TRBJ2-5, the full variable domain is DVKVTQSSRYLVKRTGEKVFLECVQDMDHENMFWYRQDPGLGLRLIYFSYDVKMKEKGDIPEGYSVSREKKERFSLILESASTNQTSMYLCASTGLAIQETQYFGPGTRLLVL.

This clonotype occurred a few times. The chain has TRBV2 and TRBJ2-2; D gene unclear. The germline V and J ends were trimmed by 3 bases and 1 base, with 3 bases remaining between them. In germline, CDR1 is SNHLY, CDR2 FYNNEI. The CDR3 extends over 13 amino acids. The CDR3 sequence is CASSEGNTGELFF. The CDR3 DNA sequence: TGTGCCAGCAGTGAGGGGAACACCGGGGAGCTGTTTTTT. The whole variable domain, filled in from reference TRBV2 and TRBJ2-2, reads EPEVTQTPSHQVTQMGQEVILRCVPISNHLYFYWYRQILGQKVEFLVSFYNNEISEKSEIFDDQFSVERPDGSNFTLKIRSTKLEDSAMYFCASSEGNTGELFFGEGSRLTVL.

The J gene is TRBJ2-3, the V gene TRBV3-1, with D perhaps TRBD2 (7 bases). The CDR3 loop spans 16 amino acids. V was shortened by 8 bases and J by 2 bases, with 20 bases between the two germline ends. Germline CDR1 reads LGHDT; CDR2 reads YNNKEL (reference sequence). The DNA for the CDR3 is TGTGCCAGCGCGCCTCCCTCGCGGGGGCCCACAGATACGCAGTATTTT. Protein product: CASAPPSRGPTDTQYF.

V usage is TRBV7-2 and J usage is TRBJ1-2, with 7 nucleotides matching TRBD1. CDR1 is SGHTA, CDR2 FQGNSA, per germline. The CDR3 has 14 amino acids. Unmatched junction bases numbered 4, after V lost 1 base and J lost 5 bases. CDR3 in amino acids: CASSLDRGQYGYTF. CDR3 bases: TGTGCCAGCAGCTTAGACAGGGGCCAATATGGCTACACCTTC.

The V call is TRBV11-2, the J call TRBJ2-3; D gene unclear. From germline, CDR1 is SGHAT and CDR2 FQNNGV. The CDR3 is made up of 14 amino acids. V was shortened by 5 bases and J by 4 bases, with 13 bases between the two germline ends. CDR3 region: CASSRTVGADTQYF. The CDR3, as DNA: TGTGCCAGCAGCCGGACGGTCGGAGCAGATACGCAGTATTTT.

The V gene is TRBV28, the J gene TRBJ2-5; D possibly corresponds to TRBD2 (6 bases). The CDR3 is made up of 17 amino acids. Germline V gene sequence: CDR1 MDHEN, CDR2 SYDVKM. The V end lost 6 bases, the J end lost 0 bases, and 20 bases lay between the germline ends. Written as DNA, the CDR3 is TGTGCCAGCAGCCCTTTTATACCGGGGGAGTACCAAGAGACCCAGTACTTC. Its translation: CASSPFIPGEYQETQYF. The variable domain in full, with the rest retrieved from reference TRBV28 and TRBJ2-5, is DVKVTQSSRYLVKRTGEKVFLECVQDMDHENMFWYRQDPGLGLRLIYFSYDVKMKEKGDIPEGYSVSREKKERFSLILESASTNQTSMYLCASSPFIPGEYQETQYFGPGTRLLVL.

The V call is TRBV20-1, the J call TRBJ1-1; 7 nucleotides line up with TRBD1. Germline loops: CDR1 DFQATT, CDR2 SNEGSKA (reference sequence). V gave up 0 bases and J gave up 5 bases; unmatched junction bases: 9. CDR3 length: 15 amino acids. CDR3 sequence reads: CSARDPRDSQTEAFF. The CDR3 coding sequence is TGCAGTGCTAGAGATCCAAGGGACAGCCAAACTGAAGCTTTCTTT.

The V gene is TRBV10-3, the J gene TRBJ2-7; D unresolved. CDR1 is ENHRY and CDR2 is SYGVKD in the germline V gene. V dropped 3 bases and J dropped 1 base, with 7 bases sitting between them. This CDR3 comprises 13 residues. The CDR3, as DNA: TGTGCCATCAGTGAAGGGCAGTCCTACGAGCAGTACTTC. Translating gives CAISEGQSYEQYF.

The rearrangement joins TRBV29-1 to TRBJ1-3; unclear D gene. V was shortened by 6 bases and J by 0 bases, with 12 bases between the two germline ends. This CDR3 is 14 amino acids long. CDR1 is SQVTM and CDR2 is ANQGSEA in the germline V gene. The DNA for the CDR3 is TGCAGCGTGCTCCCGTCGGACTCTGGAAACACCATATATTTT. Translated: CSVLPSDSGNTIYF.

The gene calls are TRBV29-1 and TRBJ2-1; tentatively, D is TRBD1 (6 bases). The CDR3 length is 12 residues. The V end lost 6 bases, the J end lost 5 bases, and 11 bases lay between the germline ends. Germline-derived CDR1 and CDR2 are SQVTM and ANQGSEA. Here the CDR3 reads CSVKGQHNEQFF. In nucleotides, the CDR3 is TGCAGCGTGAAAGGACAGCACAATGAGCAGTTCTTC.

Here the CDR3 DNA reads TGTGCCAGTAGCCGATCACAGGTGGCCAACGTCCTGACTTTC. Its protein is CASSRSQVANVLTF. The gene calls are TRBV19 and TRBJ2-6; a possible D gene is TRBD1 (5 bases). There are 14 residues in the CDR3. Germline values: CDR1 LNHDA, CDR2 SQIVND (reference sequence). The V and J ends lost 6 bases and 6 bases respectively, with 12 bases between them.

The rearrangement links TRBV6-1 to TRBJ1-1; D is unresolved. From germline, CDR1 is MNHNS and CDR2 SASEGT. Trimming left V 9 bases short and J 0 bases short, with 11 bases between. CDR3 length: 13 residues. The CDR3 DNA sequence: TGTGCCAGTGATGCCGATATGAACACTGAAGCTTTCTTT. Protein: CASDADMNTEAFF.

This clonotype was picked up one time. The chain employs TRBV20-1 and TRBJ2-3; D is unresolved. Germline CDR1 and CDR2: DFQATT and SNEGSKA (reference sequence). CDR3 length: 15 amino acids. Trimming removed 6 bases from V and 3 bases from J, with 19 bases in between. The CDR3 is CSAASTLRGTDTQYF. The CDR3 bases are TGCAGTGCCGCCTCGACCCTAAGAGGAACAGATACGCAGTATTTT.

The rearrangement joins TRBV20-1 to TRBJ2-3; no firm D call. Trimming left V 3 bases short and J 4 bases short, with 5 bases between. The CDR3 has 11 amino acids. Germline-derived CDR1 and CDR2 are DFQATT and SNEGSKA (reference sequence). CDR3 in amino acids: CSASRADTQYF. In nucleotides, the CDR3 is TGCAGTGCTAGTCGGGCAGATACGCAGTATTTT.

The rearrangement joins TRBV12-3 or TRBV12-4 to TRBJ2-7; D unresolved. V lost 6 bases to trimming and J lost 7 bases, with 10 bases between them. This CDR3 is built from 11 residues. The CDR3 DNA reads TGTGCCAGCAGCTTACAGTGGGAGCAGTACTTC. Translating gives CASSLQWEQYF.

The chain uses TRBV14 and TRBJ1-2, with 7 bases lining up with TRBD1. Germline V gives CDR1 SGHDN, CDR2 FVKESK. This CDR3 has 13 amino acids. Unmatched junction bases numbered 6, after V lost 3 bases and J lost 8 bases. The CDR3 loop reads CASSQGQLRGYTF. The CDR3 DNA reads TGTGCCAGCAGCCAGGGACAGCTGAGAGGCTACACCTTC.

The CDR3 nucleotides read TGCAGTGCAAGACCTAGGGGATACTACGAGCAGTACTTC. The encoded protein is CSARPRGYYEQYF. V usage is TRBV20-1 and J usage is TRBJ2-7, with D tentatively TRBD1 (5 bases). Trimming cost V 6 bases and J 3 bases, with 15 bases left between them. CDR1 and CDR2 (germline): DFQATT, SNEGSKA (reference sequence). The CDR3 spans 13 residues.